A selection of T cell receptor beta chains follows, all from one sample in a study of blood T cell repertoires in COVID-19. TCRdb keeps only in-frame clones here, not all; method: immunoSEQ multiplex PCR. The sample shows 150,000 to 200,000 clones, 75% to 85% of them seen only once. The sequenced material came from PBMCs or T cells enriched from blood (not recorded which). Source of these receptors: a man aged 35-49 years who had recovered from COVID-19. CDR3s include the opening cysteine and the closing phenylalanine or tryptophan. The D gene is left open where the match is weak.

cdr3_aa: CAISGTSPPETQYF; cdr3_length: 14; j_call: TRBJ2-5; v_call: TRBV10-3; d_call: TRBD2
cdr3_aa: CASSLGTSGGQETQYF; cdr3_length: 16; j_call: TRBJ2-5; v_call: TRBV5-1; d_call: TRBD2
cdr3_aa: CASSLTYRGQNEKLFF; cdr3_length: 16; j_call: TRBJ1-4; v_call: TRBV7-8; d_call: TRBD1
cdr3_aa: CASAAGQGVRGEQFF; cdr3_length: 15; j_call: TRBJ2-1; v_call: TRBV7-9; d_call: TRBD1
cdr3_aa: CASSHPGGETQYF; cdr3_length: 13; j_call: TRBJ2-5; v_call: TRBV7-8; d_call: TRBD2
cdr3_aa: CASSLSEAGGGYTF; cdr3_length: 14; j_call: TRBJ1-2; v_call: TRBV27; d_call: .
cdr3_aa: CATTQSRDSGSYGYTF; cdr3_length: 16; j_call: TRBJ1-2; v_call: TRBV24-1; d_call: TRBD1
cdr3_aa: CASSPRQGARSPLHF; cdr3_length: 15; j_call: TRBJ1-6; v_call: TRBV7-9; d_call: TRBD1
cdr3_aa: CASSVAAGGPQDTQYF; cdr3_length: 16; j_call: TRBJ2-3; v_call: TRBV9; d_call: TRBD2
cdr3_aa: CASSLASGVPTGELFF; cdr3_length: 16; j_call: TRBJ2-2; v_call: TRBV5-4; d_call: TRBD2
cdr3_aa: CAISEGGPGQAQYF; cdr3_length: 14; j_call: TRBJ2-5; v_call: TRBV10-3; d_call: .
cdr3_aa: CASSLPGTSASPLHF; cdr3_length: 15; j_call: TRBJ1-6; v_call: TRBV5-1; d_call: .
cdr3_aa: CASSLPGGPLNEQFF; cdr3_length: 15; j_call: TRBJ2-1; v_call: TRBV5-6; d_call: TRBD2
cdr3_aa: CASSLSGQGSNSPLHF; cdr3_length: 16; j_call: TRBJ1-6; v_call: TRBV5-1; d_call: TRBD1
cdr3_aa: CASRGTVKNTEAFF; cdr3_length: 14; j_call: TRBJ1-1; v_call: TRBV2; d_call: TRBD1
cdr3_aa: CASSIQGANYGHTF; cdr3_length: 14; j_call: TRBJ1-2; v_call: TRBV9; d_call: TRBD1
cdr3_aa: CAIRSTSGGRNEQFF; cdr3_length: 15; j_call: TRBJ2-1; v_call: TRBV10-3; d_call: TRBD2
cdr3_aa: CASSQILRGLAGETQYF; cdr3_length: 17; j_call: TRBJ2-5; v_call: TRBV3-1/TRBV3-2; d_call: TRBD2
cdr3_aa: CASSHPTGTFTGELFF; cdr3_length: 16; j_call: TRBJ2-2; v_call: TRBV4-1; d_call: .
cdr3_aa: CASSVGISGANVLTF; cdr3_length: 15; j_call: TRBJ2-6; v_call: TRBV6-6; d_call: .
cdr3_aa: CASSQDGSRNEKLFF; cdr3_length: 15; j_call: TRBJ1-4; v_call: TRBV5-5; d_call: .
cdr3_aa: CASKVGRVMIGELFF; cdr3_length: 15; j_call: TRBJ2-2; v_call: TRBV2; d_call: .
cdr3_aa: CASSSGTGVRTEAFF; cdr3_length: 15; j_call: TRBJ1-1; v_call: TRBV5-5; d_call: TRBD1
cdr3_aa: CAISEQGTAGNTIYF; cdr3_length: 15; j_call: TRBJ1-3; v_call: TRBV10-3; d_call: .
cdr3_aa: CASRPGSGNTIYF; cdr3_length: 13; j_call: TRBJ1-3; v_call: TRBV6-5; d_call: .
cdr3_aa: CASSLHQGIPEAFF; cdr3_length: 14; j_call: TRBJ1-1; v_call: TRBV11-2; d_call: .
cdr3_aa: CASSLAGGGSEETQYF; cdr3_length: 16; j_call: TRBJ2-5; v_call: TRBV7-9; d_call: .
cdr3_aa: CASSSTQGIAGGRDEQFF; cdr3_length: 18; j_call: TRBJ2-1; v_call: TRBV7-9; d_call: TRBD2
cdr3_aa: CASSLRTVGMNIQYF; cdr3_length: 15; j_call: TRBJ2-4; v_call: TRBV7-8; d_call: .
cdr3_aa: CASSDGQLSFNEQFF; cdr3_length: 15; j_call: TRBJ2-1; v_call: TRBV11-3; d_call: .
cdr3_aa: CASSSRTGGDNEQFF; cdr3_length: 15; j_call: TRBJ2-1; v_call: TRBV7-6; d_call: TRBD1
cdr3_aa: CASSQDNREAFF; cdr3_length: 12; j_call: TRBJ1-1; v_call: TRBV4-2; d_call: .
cdr3_aa: CASSLLPGLAGALFSYNEQFF; cdr3_length: 21; j_call: TRBJ2-1; v_call: TRBV7-6; d_call: TRBD2
cdr3_aa: CAGGGGSGDRETQYF; cdr3_length: 15; j_call: TRBJ2-5; v_call: TRBV30; d_call: TRBD2
cdr3_aa: CASGLVQQGARGYTF; cdr3_length: 15; j_call: TRBJ1-2; v_call: TRBV12-5; d_call: .
cdr3_aa: CASSDGWGANYGYTF; cdr3_length: 15; j_call: TRBJ1-2; v_call: TRBV5-4; d_call: .
cdr3_aa: CSGQEGGTEAFF; cdr3_length: 12; j_call: TRBJ1-1; v_call: TRBV29-1; d_call: .